This T cell receptor (beta chain) came from a study of T cells expressing NK-cell markers. TCRdb reanalyzed the 5' RACE reads and collapses them to one entry per CDR3 protein, without DNA. The sample includes 500,000 to 600,000 distinct CDR3 sequences. Per the germline V gene, CDR1 is DFQATT and CDR2 is SNEGSKA (reference sequence). This CDR3 region has 16 residues. The specimen was blood T cells: a sorted CD56 or NKG2C T cell subset, CD4+ or CD8+ T cells, or bulk PBMC T cells (not recorded which). This clonotype was sampled from a man younger than 30 in good health. The chain is built from TRBV20-1 and TRBJ1-1; TCRdb returns TRBD1, unconfirmable since there is no DNA. CDR3 residues: CSARDLRQTMNTEAFF.